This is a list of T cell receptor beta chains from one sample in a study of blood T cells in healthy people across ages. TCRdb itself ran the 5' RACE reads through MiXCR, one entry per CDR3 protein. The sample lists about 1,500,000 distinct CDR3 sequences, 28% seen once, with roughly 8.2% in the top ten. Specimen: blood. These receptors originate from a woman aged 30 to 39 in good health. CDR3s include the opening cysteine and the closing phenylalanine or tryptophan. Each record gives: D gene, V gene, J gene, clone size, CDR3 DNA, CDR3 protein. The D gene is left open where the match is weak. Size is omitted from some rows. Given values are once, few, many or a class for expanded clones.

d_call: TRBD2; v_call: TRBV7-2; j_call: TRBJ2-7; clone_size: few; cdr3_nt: TGTGCCAGCAGTCCGACTAGCGGAGGGGACTACGAGCAGTACTTC; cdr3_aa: CASSPTSGGDYEQYF
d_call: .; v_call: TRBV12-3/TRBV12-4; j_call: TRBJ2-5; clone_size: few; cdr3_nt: TGTGCCAGCAGTTTAAGGCACCTGAGCCAAGAGACCCAGTACTTC; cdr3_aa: CASSLRHLSQETQYF
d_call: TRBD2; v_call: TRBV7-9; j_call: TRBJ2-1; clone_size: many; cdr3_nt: TGTGCCAGCAGCTTAGGTTCGACTAGCGGGAGCCCCCCGCAGTTCTTC; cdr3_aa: CASSLGSTSGSPPQFF
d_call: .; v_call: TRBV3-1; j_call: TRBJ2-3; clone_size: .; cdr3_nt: TGTGCCAGCAGCCAAGATTTCGGGGAGTACACAGATACGCAGTATTTT; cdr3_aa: CASSQDFGEYTDTQYF
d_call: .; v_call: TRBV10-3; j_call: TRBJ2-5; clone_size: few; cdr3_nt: TGTGCCACCCAGCTGACCGCCGGAGGGGTCGAGACCCAGTACTTC; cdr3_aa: CATQLTAGGVETQYF
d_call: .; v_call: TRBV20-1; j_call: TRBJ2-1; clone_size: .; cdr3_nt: TGCAGGGCTAGAGATTGGGGACTGCAGGCCAATGAGCAGTTCTTC; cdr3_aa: CRARDWGLQANEQFF
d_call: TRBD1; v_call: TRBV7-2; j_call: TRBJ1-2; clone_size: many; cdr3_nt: TGTGCCAGCAGCGTAGACAGGGGTGACTATGGCTACACCTTC; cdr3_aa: CASSVDRGDYGYTF
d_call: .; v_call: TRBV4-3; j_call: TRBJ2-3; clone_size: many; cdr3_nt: TGCGCCAGCAGCTTATGGAGTATTTCGGATACGCAGTATTTT; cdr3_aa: CASSLWSISDTQYF
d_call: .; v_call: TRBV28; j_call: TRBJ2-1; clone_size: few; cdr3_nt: TGTGCCAGCCTAGCTTTCGGGAATGAGCAGTTCTTC; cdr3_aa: CASLAFGNEQFF
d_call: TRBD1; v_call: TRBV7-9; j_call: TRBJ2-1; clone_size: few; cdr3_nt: TGTGCCAGCAGCAACCGACAGGGGGGGGTCAATGAGCAGTTCTTC; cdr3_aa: CASSNRQGGVNEQFF
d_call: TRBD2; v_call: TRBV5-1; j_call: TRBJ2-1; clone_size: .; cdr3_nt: TGCGCCAGCACCTATCTAGCGGGAGGGTCCAATGAGCAGTTCTTC; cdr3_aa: CASTYLAGGSNEQFF
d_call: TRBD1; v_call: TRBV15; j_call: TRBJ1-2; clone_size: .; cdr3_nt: TGTGCCACCAGCAGAGATGGACAGGGGAAATCTAACTATGGCTACACCTTC; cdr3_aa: CATSRDGQGKSNYGYTF
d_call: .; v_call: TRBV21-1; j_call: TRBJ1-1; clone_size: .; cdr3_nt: TGTGCCAGCAGCAAAGCACAGGGGGCGAACACTGAAGCTTTCTTT; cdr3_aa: CASSKAQGANTEAFF
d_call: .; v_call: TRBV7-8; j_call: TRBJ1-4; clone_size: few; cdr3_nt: TGTGCCAACAGCTTAGGAAGGAACGAAAAACTGTTTTTT; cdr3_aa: CANSLGRNEKLFF
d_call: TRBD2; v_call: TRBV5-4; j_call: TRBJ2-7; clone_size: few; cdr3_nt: TGTGCCAGCAGCTTGGCCGGTCTAGCGGGAGGGCTAACCTACGAGCAGTACTTC; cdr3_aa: CASSLAGLAGGLTYEQYF
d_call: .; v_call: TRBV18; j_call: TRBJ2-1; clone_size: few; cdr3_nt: TGTGCCAGCTCACCAAGTCCACAGGCTACTGAGCAGTTCTTC; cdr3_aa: CASSPSPQATEQFF
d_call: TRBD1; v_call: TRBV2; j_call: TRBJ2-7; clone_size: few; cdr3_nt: TGTGCCAGCACCGGGACAGGGGATTACGAGCAGTACTTC; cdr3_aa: CASTGTGDYEQYF
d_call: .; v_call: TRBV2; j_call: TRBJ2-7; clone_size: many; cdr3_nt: TGTGCCAGCAGTCGACGGGTGTACGAGCAGTACTTC; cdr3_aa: CASSRRVYEQYF
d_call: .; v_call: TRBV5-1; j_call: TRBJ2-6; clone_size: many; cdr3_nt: TGCGCCAGCAGCTTTTTGCCGGGGATGACAGGGGCCAACGTCCTGACTTTC; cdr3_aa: CASSFLPGMTGANVLTF
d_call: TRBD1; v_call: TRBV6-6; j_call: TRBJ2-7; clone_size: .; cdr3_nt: TGTGCCAGCACCGAGACCGGGACAGGGTATGGGTACGAGCAGTACTTC; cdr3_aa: CASTETGTGYGYEQYF
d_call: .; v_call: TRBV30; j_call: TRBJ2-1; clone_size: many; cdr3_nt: TGTGCCTGGGCGTTTAGGGGGAGGAACTCCTACAATGAGCAGTTCTTC; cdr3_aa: CAWAFRGRNSYNEQFF
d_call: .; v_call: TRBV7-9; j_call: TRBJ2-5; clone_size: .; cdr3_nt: TGTGCCAGCAGCTTTGCAACGACGGAGACCCAGTACTTC; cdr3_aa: CASSFATTETQYF
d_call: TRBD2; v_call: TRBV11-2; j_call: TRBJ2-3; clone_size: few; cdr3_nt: TGCGCCAGCAGCTTATTTTTCGGGACTAGCGGGAGGAAGACAGATACGCAGTATTTT; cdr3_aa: CASSLFFGTSGRKTDTQYF
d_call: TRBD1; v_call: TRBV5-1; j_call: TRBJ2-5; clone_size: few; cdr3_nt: TGCGCCAGCAGCTCGGGACAGACATACCAAGAGACCCAGTACTTC; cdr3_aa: CASSSGQTYQETQYF
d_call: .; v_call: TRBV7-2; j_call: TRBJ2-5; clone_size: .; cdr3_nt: TGTGCCAGCAGCTTAGCGGGACTCGGACGAGGGGAGACCCAGTACTTC; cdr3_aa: CASSLAGLGRGETQYF
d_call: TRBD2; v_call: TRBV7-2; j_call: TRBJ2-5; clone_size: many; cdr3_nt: TGTGCCAGCACTAGTTCCGGGACTAGCGGGTTCTGGGCGCTAGAGACCCAGTACTTC; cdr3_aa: CASTSSGTSGFWALETQYF
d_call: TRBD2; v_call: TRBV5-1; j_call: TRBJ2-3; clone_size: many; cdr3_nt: TGCGCCAGCAGCTCGGGACTAGACTACACAGATACGCAGTATTTT; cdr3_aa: CASSSGLDYTDTQYF
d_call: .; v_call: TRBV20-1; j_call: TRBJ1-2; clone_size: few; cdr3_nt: TGCAGTGCTCAGACGGACAGTTACTATGGCCACACCTTC; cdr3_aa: CSAQTDSYYGHTF
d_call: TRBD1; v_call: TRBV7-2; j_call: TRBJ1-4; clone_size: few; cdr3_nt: TGTGCCAGCAGCCCGGACAGGGGCGATGAAAAACTGTTTTTT; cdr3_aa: CASSPDRGDEKLFF
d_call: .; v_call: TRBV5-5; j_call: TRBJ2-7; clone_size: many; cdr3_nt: TGTGCCAGCGGGTGGGGATCCTACGAGCAGTACTTC; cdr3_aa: CASGWGSYEQYF
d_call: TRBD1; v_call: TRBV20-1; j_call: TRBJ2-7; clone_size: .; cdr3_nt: TGCAGTGCTAGAGATTCCAGGGGGCCTGCCGAGCAGTACTTC; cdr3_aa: CSARDSRGPAEQYF
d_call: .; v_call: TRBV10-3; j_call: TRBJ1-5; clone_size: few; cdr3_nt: TGTGCCATCAGTGGGGACTTTAGCAATCAGCCCCAGCATTTT; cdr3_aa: CAISGDFSNQPQHF
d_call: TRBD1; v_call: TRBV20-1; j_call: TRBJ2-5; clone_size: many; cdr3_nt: TGCAGTGCTAGACGTGACAGGGTCCAAGAGACCCAGTACTTC; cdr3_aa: CSARRDRVQETQYF
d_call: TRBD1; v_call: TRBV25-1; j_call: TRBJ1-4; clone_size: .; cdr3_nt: TGTGCCAGCGGGACAGCTTGTGAAAAACTGTTTTTT; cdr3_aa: CASGTACEKLFF
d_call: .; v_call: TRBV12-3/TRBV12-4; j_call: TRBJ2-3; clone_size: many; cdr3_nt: TGTGCCAGCAGTTTAAGGACAGGCACAGATACGCAGTATTTT; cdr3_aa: CASSLRTGTDTQYF
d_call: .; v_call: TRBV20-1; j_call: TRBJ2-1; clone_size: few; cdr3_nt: TGCAGTCCGGACGGTCAGGGTCACACTGAGCAGTTCTTC; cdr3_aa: CSPDGQGHTEQFF
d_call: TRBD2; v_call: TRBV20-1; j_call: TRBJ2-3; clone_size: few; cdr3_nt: TGCAGTGCTAGAGATCCGGCGGGTAGCGGGGGGGCGGGCACAGATACGCAGTATTTT; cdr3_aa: CSARDPAGSGGAGTDTQYF
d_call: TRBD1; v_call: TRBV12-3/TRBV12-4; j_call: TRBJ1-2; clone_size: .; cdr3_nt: TGTGCCAGCAGCCATACAGGGGGTAGGGACTACACCTTC; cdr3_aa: CASSHTGGRDYTF
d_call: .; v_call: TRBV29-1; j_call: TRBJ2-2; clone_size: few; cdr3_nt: TGCAGCGTCGAAAGGGACGGGGAGCTGTTTTTT; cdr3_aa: CSVERDGELFF
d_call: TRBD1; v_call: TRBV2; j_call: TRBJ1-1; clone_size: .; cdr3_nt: TGTGCCACAACTAGGGGGCCCCAGAACACTGAAGCTTTCTTT; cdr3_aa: CATTRGPQNTEAFF
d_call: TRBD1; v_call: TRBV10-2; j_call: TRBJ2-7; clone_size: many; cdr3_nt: TGCGCCAGTCCGTCGGGGACAGTTACCTACGAGCAGTACTTC; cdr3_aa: CASPSGTVTYEQYF
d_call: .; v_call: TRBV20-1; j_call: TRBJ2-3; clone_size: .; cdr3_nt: TGCAGTGCTAGGGGGCAGGGAAGCACAGATACGCAGTATTTT; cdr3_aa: CSARGQGSTDTQYF
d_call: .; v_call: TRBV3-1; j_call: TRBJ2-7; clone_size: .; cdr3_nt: TGTGTCAGCAGCCCGGGGGCCAATCGGCCAAAACAGCAGTACTTC; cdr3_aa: CVSSPGANRPKQQYF
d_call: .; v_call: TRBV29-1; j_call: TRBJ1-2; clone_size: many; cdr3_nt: TGCAGCGTCCCACAGGGAAACTATGGCTACACCTTC; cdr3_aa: CSVPQGNYGYTF
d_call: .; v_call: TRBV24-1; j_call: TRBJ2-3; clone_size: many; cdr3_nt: TGTGCCACCAGTGATTCCCGGGACGGTGGCACAGATACGCAGTATTTT; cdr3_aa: CATSDSRDGGTDTQYF
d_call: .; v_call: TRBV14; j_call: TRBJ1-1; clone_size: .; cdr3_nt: TGTGCCGGCAGCCCACAGGAAAACACTGAAGCTTTCTTT; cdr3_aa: CAGSPQENTEAFF
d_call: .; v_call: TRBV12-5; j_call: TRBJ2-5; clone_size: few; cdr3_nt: TGTGCTAGTGCCCCGGAGGGGGGGTGGTACAATGAGCAGTACTTC; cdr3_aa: CASAPEGGWYNEQYF
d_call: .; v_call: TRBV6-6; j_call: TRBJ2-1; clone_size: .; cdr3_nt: TGTGCCAGCAGTTACGTGTATATTTCATCCTACAATGAGCAGTTCTTC; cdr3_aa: CASSYVYISSYNEQFF